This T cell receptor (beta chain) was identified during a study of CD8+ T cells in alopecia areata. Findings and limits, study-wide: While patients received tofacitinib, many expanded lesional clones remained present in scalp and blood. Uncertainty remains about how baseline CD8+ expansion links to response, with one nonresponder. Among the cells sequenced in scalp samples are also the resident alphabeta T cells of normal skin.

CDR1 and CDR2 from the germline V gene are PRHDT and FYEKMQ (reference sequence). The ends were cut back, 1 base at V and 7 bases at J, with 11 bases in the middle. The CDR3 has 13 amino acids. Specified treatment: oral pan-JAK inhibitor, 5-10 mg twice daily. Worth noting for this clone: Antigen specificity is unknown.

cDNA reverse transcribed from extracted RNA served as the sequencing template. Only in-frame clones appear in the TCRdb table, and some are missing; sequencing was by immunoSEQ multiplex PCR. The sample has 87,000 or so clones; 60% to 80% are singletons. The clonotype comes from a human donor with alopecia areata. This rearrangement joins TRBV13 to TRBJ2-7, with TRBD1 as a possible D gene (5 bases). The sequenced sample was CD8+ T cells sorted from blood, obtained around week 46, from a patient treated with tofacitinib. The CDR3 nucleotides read TGTGCCAGCAGCTTAGAGGGGTCTCAGGAGCAGTACTTC. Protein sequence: CASSLEGSQEQYF.